This is a list of T cell receptor beta chains from one sample in a study of CD8 T cells in ankylosing spondylitis. MiXCR, run by TCRdb on the 5' RACE reads, gives a single entry per CDR3 protein. The data contain roughly 48,000 distinct CDR3 sequences, 7.4% of them singletons. Input material: blood, either unsorted or a sorted T cell fraction (not recorded which). All receptors derive from a female donor with ankylosing spondylitis or in good health (not recorded which). Each CDR3 is given with its conserved first and last residue. The D gene is left open where the match is weak. The listing skips clone size in some rows; elsewhere it reads once, few, many or a size class.

j_call v_call d_call clone_size cdr3_aa cdr3_nt
TRBJ1-2 TRBV19 - many CASRDFFYGYTF TGTGCCAGTCGGGACTTCTTCTATGGCTACACCTTC
TRBJ2-3 TRBV6-5 - many CASSWGTSTDTQYF TGTGCCAGCAGTTGGGGGACTAGCACAGATACGCAGTATTTT
TRBJ1-1 TRBV27 - many CASSAQGRDTEAFF TGTGCCAGCAGTGCGCAGGGGCGAGACACTGAAGCTTTCTTT
TRBJ2-7 TRBV10-3 - many CATATIGTAYEQYF TGTGCCACCGCCACGATCGGGACGGCCTACGAGCAGTACTTC
TRBJ1-1 TRBV7-2 - many CASSLPSSGITEAFF TGTGCCAGCAGCTTACCCTCGAGCGGTATAACTGAAGCTTTCTTT
TRBJ1-1 TRBV18 - few CATQGPSNTEAFF TGTGCCACCCAGGGCCCCTCGAACACTGAAGCTTTCTTT
TRBJ1-4 TRBV12-3/TRBV12-4 - many CASSFSRVDEKLFF TGTGCCAGCAGTTTTTCCAGGGTTGACGAAAAACTGTTTTTT
TRBJ2-2 TRBV20-1 - many CSARDWVRQGTTGELFF TGCAGTGCTAGAGATTGGGTTCGCCAGGGCACCACCGGGGAGCTGTTTTTT
TRBJ2-1 TRBV28 TRBD2 many CASSLRGGRPNEQFF TGTGCCAGCAGTCTACGCGGGGGGAGGCCCAATGAGCAGTTCTTC
TRBJ2-2 TRBV28 TRBD1 many CASSSPGTGGSTGELFF TGTGCCAGCAGTTCTCCCGGGACAGGGGGCAGCACCGGGGAGCTGTTTTTT
TRBJ2-1 TRBV6-6 - many CASSYGTGTRNEQFF TGTGCCAGCAGTTACGGGACGGGTACCCGCAATGAGCAGTTCTTC
TRBJ1-2 TRBV5-1 - many CASSQGQPGSGYTF TGCGCCAGCAGCCAGGGGCAGCCAGGGAGTGGCTACACCTTC
TRBJ2-2 TRBV7-2 TRBD1 - CASRQTGAYTGELFF TGTGCCAGCAGACAGACAGGGGCTTACACCGGGGAGCTGTTTTTT
TRBJ1-5 TRBV5-1 TRBD1 many CASSLTGGNQPQHF TGCGCCAGCAGCTTGACAGGGGGAAATCAGCCCCAGCATTTT
TRBJ2-7 TRBV4-2 TRBD2 - CASSQTPGTSGSSYEQYF TGTGCCAGCAGCCAAACTCCTGGGACTAGCGGGAGTTCCTACGAGCAGTACTTC
TRBJ1-5 TRBV10-3 TRBD1 many CAISESPGQASNQPQHF TGTGCCATCAGTGAGTCCCCAGGACAGGCTAGCAATCAGCCCCAGCATTTT
TRBJ1-5 TRBV7-2 - many CASSLEAGYQPQHF TGTGCCAGCAGCTTAGAGGCTGGGTATCAGCCCCAGCATTTT
TRBJ2-3 TRBV27 - large CASSLAGAEDVDTQYF TGTGCCAGCAGTTTAGCGGGGGCCGAGGATGTAGATACGCAGTATTTT
TRBJ2-6 TRBV11-2 - many CASSLWGSSGANVLTF TGTGCCAGCAGCTTATGGGGGAGCTCTGGGGCCAACGTCCTGACTTTC
TRBJ1-3 TRBV29-1 TRBD1 many CSVLGQTSGNTIYF TGCAGCGTCCTGGGACAGACCTCTGGAAACACCATATATTTT
TRBJ1-2 TRBV7-9 - - CASSPRTEGVKVGYTF TGTGCCAGCAGCCCCCGGACAGAGGGCGTTAAGGTTGGCTACACCTTC
TRBJ2-5 TRBV19 - few CASSIGTTGALQETQYF TGTGCCAGTAGTATTGGAACGACAGGAGCTCTTCAAGAGACCCAGTACTTC
TRBJ2-3 TRBV6-5 - many CASSLDGSRTDTQYF TGTGCCAGCAGTTTGGACGGATCCCGCACAGATACGCAGTATTTT
TRBJ1-2 TRBV5-1 - many CASSLGEGRANYGYTF TGCGCCAGCAGCTTGGGTGAAGGGCGAGCTAACTATGGCTACACCTTC
TRBJ1-1 TRBV7-9 TRBD1 once CASSYRDRGDEAFF TGTGCCAGCAGCTACCGGGACAGGGGAGATGAAGCTTTCTTT
TRBJ1-5 TRBV11-2 - many CASSLDSAYSNQPQHF TGTGCCAGCAGCTTAGATAGCGCCTATAGCAATCAGCCCCAGCATTTT
TRBJ2-3 TRBV19 TRBD2 - CASSEQRLAGSTDTQYF TGTGCCAGTAGTGAACAAAGACTAGCGGGGTCGACAGATACGCAGTATTTT
TRBJ2-4 TRBV3-1 - many CASSLGVPLAKNIQYF TGTGCCAGCAGCCTCGGGGTCCCTCTAGCCAAAAACATTCAGTACTTC
TRBJ2-6 TRBV5-5 - many CASSLVGQTSGANVLTF TGTGCCAGCAGCTTGGTAGGCCAGACCTCTGGGGCCAACGTCCTGACTTTC
TRBJ2-5 TRBV7-2 - - CASSFRETQYF TGTGCCAGCAGCTTTCGTGAGACCCAGTACTTC
TRBJ1-2 TRBV30 - - CAWRKGASYGYTF TGTGCCTGGAGGAAGGGAGCAAGCTATGGCTACACCTTC
TRBJ1-4 TRBV15 TRBD1 many CATSQGEKLFF TGTGCCACCTCACAGGGGGAAAAACTGTTTTTT
TRBJ2-3 TRBV10-3 - many CAISPPGTDTQYF TGTGCCATCAGTCCACCAGGAACAGATACGCAGTATTTT
TRBJ2-7 TRBV7-2 - many CASSLDAGPSYEQYF TGTGCCAGCAGCTTAGACGCGGGGCCATCCTACGAGCAGTACTTC
TRBJ1-1 TRBV12-3/TRBV12-4 - many CASSLTEGAEAFF TGTGCCAGCAGTTTGACCGAGGGAGCTGAAGCTTTCTTT
TRBJ1-3 TRBV5-7 - few CASGRGLLRDTIYF TGTGCCAGCGGCCGCGGGCTTTTGCGTGACACCATATATTTT
TRBJ2-2 TRBV5-1 TRBD1 many CASSDRALTGELFF TGCGCCAGCAGTGACAGGGCATTAACCGGGGAGCTGTTTTTT
TRBJ2-2 TRBV2 - many CASSGRGRNTGELFF TGTGCCAGCAGTGGCCGCGGGCGAAACACCGGGGAGCTGTTTTTT
TRBJ2-1 TRBV20-1 - many CSARDSSSYNEQFF TGCAGTGCTAGAGACTCGAGCTCCTACAATGAGCAGTTCTTC